Shown below are 31 T cell receptor beta chains from a single sample sequenced in a study of blood T cell repertoires in COVID-19. Clones were sequenced by immunoSEQ multiplex PCR, and TCRdb holds only the in-frame ones, with some missing. The data show roughly 35,000 clones, with approximately 91% seen just once and approximately 20% held by the top ten. The material sequenced was peripheral blood. These receptors were obtained from a man between 65 and 79 years old with acute or convalescent COVID-19.

The chain couples TRBV7-9 to TRBJ2-3, with 10 nucleotides matching TRBD2. The germline CDR1 and CDR2 sequences are SEHNR and FQNEAQ (reference sequence). The CDR3 totals 15 residues. With 5 bases clipped from V and 5 bases from J, the junction kept 7 bases outside the gene matches. As DNA, the CDR3 is TGTGCCAGCAGCCCAAGCGGGAGGGCCGAAGATACGCAGTATTTT. Translated: CASSPSGRAEDTQYF. The complete variable domain, with remaining parts taken from reference TRBV7-9 and TRBJ2-3, reads DTGVSQNPRHKITKRGQNVTFRCDPISEHNRLYWYRQTLGQGPEFLTYFQNEAQLEKSRLLSDRFSAERPKGSFSTLEIQRTEQGDSAMYLCASSPSGRAEDTQYFGPGTRLTVL.

This clone was detected only a few times. This chain joins TRBV7-9 and TRBJ1-3, with D possibly being TRBD1 (5 bases). Germline CDR1 is SEHNR and CDR2 is FQNEAQ (reference sequence). V lost 4 bases and J lost 1, with 8 bases in between. The CDR3 spans 14 residues. The DNA of the CDR3 is TGTGCCAGCAGCTCTCAGGGATCTGGAAACACCATATATTTT. It specifies CASSSQGSGNTIYF. Full variable domain (rest looked up from reference TRBV7-9 and TRBJ1-3): DTGVSQNPRHKITKRGQNVTFRCDPISEHNRLYWYRQTLGQGPEFLTYFQNEAQLEKSRLLSDRFSAERPKGSFSTLEIQRTEQGDSAMYLCASSSQGSGNTIYFGEGSWLTVV.

Only a few counts were recorded for this clone. The chain couples TRBV7-9 to TRBJ2-7; TRBD1 matches 8 bases. The J segment lost 2 bases and the V segment lost 1 base, leaving 4 bases of the junction unmatched. Germline V gene sequence: CDR1 SEHNR, CDR2 FQNEAQ (reference sequence). The CDR3 is 15 amino acids. CDR3 in DNA: TGTGCCAGCAGCTTAGACGGACAGGGACCCTACGAGCAGTACTTC. This sequence encodes CASSLDGQGPYEQYF.

This rearrangement joins TRBV5-1 to TRBJ2-5; unclear D gene. The CDR3 is 13 residues long. The V end was cut by 1 base, the J end by 4 bases, with 8 bases between. From germline, CDR1 is SGHRS and CDR2 YFSETQ. CDR3 coding DNA: TGCGCCAGCAGCTTGAGTCCCGGAGAGACCCAGTACTTC. The encoded protein is CASSLSPGETQYF.

The chain uses TRBV18 and TRBJ2-7; TRBD2 might be the D (6 bases). Germline V CDR1 and CDR2: KGHSH, LQKENI. Trimming removed 4 bases at V and 1 base at J, with 14 bases between. This CDR3 is built from 15 residues. The chain's CDR3 is CASSRRDFSSYEQYF. CDR3 nucleotides: TGTGCCAGCTCACGTCGGGACTTCTCGTCCTACGAGCAGTACTTC.

The V gene is TRBV18, the J gene TRBJ2-7; TRBD1 is a possible D gene (6 bases). Germline CDR1 reads KGHSH; CDR2 reads LQKENI. Trimming shortened V by 9 bases and J by 3 bases, and 9 bases separated the two germline ends. The CDR3 contains 11 residues. CDR3 nucleotides: TGTGCCAGTTCGGACAGCTACGAGCAGTACTTC. It encodes CASSDSYEQYF.

The V gene is TRBV6-5, the J gene TRBJ2-5; TRBD1 aligns across 8 bases. CDR1 is MNHEY and CDR2 is SVGAGI in the germline V gene. The ends lost 6 bases at V and 4 bases at J; junction bases unmatched: 7. The CDR3 is 14 residues long. The CDR3 DNA is TGTGCCAGCAGCTCCCGGACAGGGTCAGAGACCCAGTACTTC. Translating it yields CASSSRTGSETQYF.

The chain's CDR3 is CASSSPLAGGSYEQYF. The CDR3 DNA reads as TGTGCCAGCAGCTCTCCACTAGCGGGAGGTTCCTACGAGCAGTACTTC. This chain uses TRBV6-6 with TRBJ2-7; TRBD2 agrees at 12 bases. The V segment lost 6 bases and the J segment 1 base; nucleotides outside the gene matches: 7. This CDR3 is 16 amino acids long. Germline CDR1 reads MNHNY; CDR2 reads SVGAGI (reference sequence).

This chain joins TRBV29-1 and TRBJ2-3, with D possibly TRBD2 on 6 matching bases. CDR3 length: 14 residues. V dropped 7 bases and J dropped 2 bases, with 16 bases sitting between them. From germline, CDR1 is SQVTM and CDR2 ANQGSEA. This chain's CDR3 is CSGGGISITDTQYF. CDR3 nucleotide sequence: TGCAGCGGCGGAGGGATAAGTATCACAGATACGCAGTATTTT.

This chain links TRBV16 with TRBJ2-5; unclear D gene. Germline assignment: CDR1 KGHSY and CDR2 FQNENV. V was cut by 3 bases and J by 0 bases, with 2 bases left in between. The CDR3 has 12 residues. The CDR3 loop is CASSHNQETQYF. The CDR3 coding sequence is TGTGCCAGCAGCCACAACCAAGAGACCCAGTACTTC.

The gene calls are TRBV5-1 and TRBJ2-5; TRBD2 aligns across 10 bases. V was clipped by 4 bases and J by 5 bases; unmatched bases: 8. CDR3 length equals 15 residues. The V gene's germline CDR1 is SGHRS and CDR2 YFSETQ. The CDR3 reads CASSKASGSRETQYF. The CDR3 nucleotides are TGCGCCAGCAGCAAGGCTAGCGGGAGCAGGGAGACCCAGTACTTC.

This clone occurred a few times. The rearrangement joins TRBV5-1 to TRBJ1-1; 8 bases line up with TRBD1. Germline V gene data show CDR1 as SGHRS and CDR2 as YFSETQ. This CDR3 contains 15 residues. With V trimmed by 4 bases and J by 3 bases, 8 bases remained unmatched. The CDR3 here is CASSEEQGGDTEAFF. The CDR3, as DNA: TGCGCCAGCAGCGAGGAACAGGGGGGCGACACTGAAGCTTTCTTT.

The V and J genes are TRBV9 and TRBJ2-1; 7 positions match TRBD2. The V and J ends lost 3 bases and 3 bases, in that order; junction bases with no gene match: 9. This CDR3 has 16 residues. CDR1 and CDR2 (germline): SGDLS, YYNGEE. The CDR3 DNA reads TGTGCCAGCAGCGAGAAGGGCGGGAGAGTCTACAATGAGCAGTTCTTC. Protein product: CASSEKGGRVYNEQFF. The whole variable domain, remainder taken from reference TRBV9 and TRBJ2-1, is DSGVTQTPKHLITATGQRVTLRCSPRSGDLSVYWYQQSLDQGLQFLIQYYNGEERAKGNILERFSAQQFPDLHSELNLSSLELGDSALYFCASSEKGGRVYNEQFFGPGTRLTVL.

V gene TRBV28 combines with J gene TRBJ1-5, with D maybe TRBD1 (5 bases). Germline V gene sequence: CDR1 MDHEN, CDR2 SYDVKM. V dropped 5 bases and J dropped 7 bases, with 9 bases sitting between them. This CDR3 has 12 amino acids. The CDR3 DNA sequence: TGTGCCAGCAGTGCAGGGATCCAGCCCCAGCATTTT. Translated: CASSAGIQPQHF.

The chain combines TRBV11-2 with TRBJ2-7, with 7 bases aligning to TRBD1. Per the germline V gene, CDR1 is SGHAT and CDR2 is FQNNGV. Trimming cost V 6 bases and J 1 base; bases outside gene matches: 9. The CDR3 loop spans 15 amino acids. The CDR3 DNA reads TGTGCCAGCAGTTCTAACAGGGACAGTTCCTACGAGCAGTACTTC. Its protein product is CASSSNRDSSYEQYF.

The chain couples TRBV10-3 to TRBJ1-4; D perhaps matches TRBD1 (5 bases). Per germline, CDR1 ENHRY and CDR2 SYGVKD. V was trimmed by 11 bases and J by 6 bases, leaving 16 bases between them. There are 13 residues in the CDR3. This CDR3 is CASRVMEYEKLFF. In DNA, the CDR3 is TGTGCCTCCAGGGTAATGGAGTATGAAAAACTGTTTTTT.

This chain joins TRBV9 and TRBJ2-7; 8 nucleotides line up with TRBD1. The CDR3 length is 14 residues. Germline CDR1 is SGDLS and CDR2 is YYNGEE. Trimming cost V 4 bases and J 5 bases; bases outside gene matches: 8. This CDR3 reads CASSLGQGLDEQYF. The CDR3 DNA sequence: TGTGCCAGCAGCCTAGGACAGGGATTAGACGAGCAGTACTTC.

V usage is TRBV7-9 and J usage is TRBJ2-1; D is possibly TRBD1 (6 bases). Germline V CDR1 and CDR2: SEHNR, FQNEAQ (reference sequence). This CDR3 has 14 amino acids. Trimming stripped 4 bases from V and 3 bases from J, with 10 bases between. CDR3 nucleotides: TGTGCCAGCAGCTCGGACAGCTACTACAATGAGCAGTTCTTC. Translation gives CASSSDSYYNEQFF. Drawing the rest from reference TRBV7-9 and TRBJ2-1, the complete variable domain is DTGVSQNPRHKITKRGQNVTFRCDPISEHNRLYWYRQTLGQGPEFLTYFQNEAQLEKSRLLSDRFSAERPKGSFSTLEIQRTEQGDSAMYLCASSSDSYYNEQFFGPGTRLTVL.

The chain couples TRBV13 to TRBJ2-5; TRBD2 aligns across 10 bases. Germline CDR1 is PRHDT and CDR2 is FYEKMQ (reference sequence). CDR3 length equals 17 residues. V shed 4 bases, J shed 5 bases, and the junction held 13 bases outside the gene matches. In nucleotides, the CDR3 is TGTGCCAGCAGCTCCCGAGGACTAGCGGTCGCAAGGGAGACCCAGTACTTC. This sequence encodes CASSSRGLAVARETQYF. Full variable domain (missing parts from reference TRBV13 and TRBJ2-5): AAGVIQSPRHLIKEKRETATLKCYPIPRHDTVYWYQQGPGQDPQFLISFYEKMQSDKGSIPDRFSAQQFSDYHSELNMSSLELGDSALYFCASSSRGLAVARETQYFGPGTRLLVL.

The chain has TRBV23-1 and TRBJ2-5; D is perhaps TRBD2 (7 bases). TRBV23-1 is classed as an ORF, of uncertain function. The CDR3 consists of 16 residues. Trimming cost V 7 bases and J 2 bases, with 20 bases left between them. The CDR3 is CASTLRDGGPQETQYF. The CDR3 DNA sequence: TGCGCCAGCACCCTAAGGGACGGGGGGCCGCAAGAGACCCAGTACTTC.

The chain carries TRBV4-1 and TRBJ1-6; perhaps TRBD1 as D (5 bases). The CDR3 sequence is 16 residues long. Looked up from germline, CDR1 is MGHRA and CDR2 is YSYEKL. V dropped 4 bases and J dropped 2 bases, with 12 bases sitting between them. CDR3 amino acids: CASSLGGNTYNSPLHF. CDR3 nucleotides: TGCGCCAGCAGCCTGGGGGGAAATACCTATAATTCACCCCTCCACTTT.

This clone showed up just a few times. The J gene is TRBJ1-1, the V gene TRBV7-9; 7 nucleotides line up with TRBD1. V lost 4 bases to trimming and J lost 1 base; unmatched junction nucleotides: 6. This CDR3 is 15 amino acids long. Germline assignment: CDR1 SEHNR and CDR2 FQNEAQ (reference sequence). CDR3 residues: CASSWWDRQNTEAFF. The CDR3 DNA follows: TGTGCCAGCAGCTGGTGGGACAGACAGAACACTGAAGCTTTCTTT. Looking up the rest from reference TRBV7-9 and TRBJ1-1 gives the full variable domain: DTGVSQNPRHKITKRGQNVTFRCDPISEHNRLYWYRQTLGQGPEFLTYFQNEAQLEKSRLLSDRFSAERPKGSFSTLEIQRTEQGDSAMYLCASSWWDRQNTEAFFGQGTRLTVV.

J is TRBJ2-5 and V is TRBV5-5; 7 bases fit TRBD2. This CDR3 is built from 16 residues. Trimming took 4 bases from V and 5 from J; bases not matched to a gene: 14. Germline-derived CDR1 and CDR2 are SGHKS and YYEKEE (reference sequence). CDR3 loop: CASSPKWEGLGETQYF. CDR3 sequence (DNA): TGTGCCAGCAGCCCGAAGTGGGAGGGCCTCGGGGAGACCCAGTACTTC.

The chain is built from TRBV6-5 and TRBJ1-3; D gene ambiguous. The CDR3 contains 15 residues. Germline lookup yields CDR1 MNHEY and CDR2 SVGAGI. V lost 5 bases, J lost 4 bases, and 15 bases lay in between. DNA of the CDR3: TGTGCCAGCAGTCCTGTACGGGGAACCGGAAACACCATATATTTT. Its protein is CASSPVRGTGNTIYF.

The chain recombines TRBV16 with TRBJ1-2; D uncertain. The V and J ends lost 4 bases and 5 bases respectively, with 14 bases between them. Germline assignment: CDR1 KGHSY and CDR2 FQNENV. The CDR3 runs to 14 residues. CDR3 DNA sequence: TGTGCCAGCAGCCCTTCCCCGCGAGGGTATGGCTACACCTTC. Encoded protein: CASSPSPRGYGYTF.

This clone has just one count. The chain couples TRBV5-1 to TRBJ2-5, with a tentative D call TRBD2 (6 bases). There are 15 residues in the CDR3. The germline V gene encodes CDR1 SGHRS and CDR2 YFSETQ. Trimming shortened V by 3 bases and J by 6 bases, and 18 bases separated the two germline ends. The CDR3 reads CASSSAGGPRKTQYF. The CDR3 DNA reads as TGCGCCAGCAGCTCTGCCGGGGGTCCAAGGAAGACCCAGTACTTC.

The gene calls are TRBV29-1 and TRBJ1-1; D gene unclear. The length of the CDR3 is 12 residues. Germline CDR1 reads SQVTM; CDR2 reads ANQGSEA. The ends were cut back, 6 bases at V and 1 base at J, with 9 bases in the middle. In DNA form, the CDR3 reads TGCAGCGTCCTCCTCCCGAACACTGAAGCTTTCTTT. Protein sequence: CSVLLPNTEAFF.

The chain joins TRBV6-5 to TRBJ2-1; possibly TRBD1 for D (6 bases). There are 14 residues in the CDR3. Trimming took off 6 bases at V and 6 bases at J, with 15 bases between the two ends. Germline CDR1 and CDR2: MNHEY and SVGAGI. The CDR3 spells CASRVTGTFNEQFF. The DNA of the CDR3 is TGTGCCAGCAGAGTAACCGGGACATTCAATGAGCAGTTCTTC.

Turning to this clone: Mismatch with germline at one junction end may stem from a read error. This chain connects TRBV5-4 to TRBJ1-2, with D perhaps matching TRBD1 (6 bases). CDR1 is SGHNT, CDR2 YYREEE, per germline (reference sequence). This CDR3 has 13 residues. The CDR3 loop reads CASSQTRGYGYTF. The CDR3 DNA sequence: TGTGCCAGCAGCCAGACAAGGGGGTATGGCTATACCTTC.

The chain joins TRBV18 to TRBJ2-1, with a possible D match to TRBD1 (5 bases). This CDR3 comprises 15 residues. Germline CDR1 and CDR2: KGHSH and LQKENI. V was shortened by 5 bases and J by 1 base, with 12 bases between the two germline ends. The CDR3 spells CASSTKAGSYNEQFF. CDR3 nucleotides: TGTGCCAGCTCAACTAAGGCAGGGTCCTACAATGAGCAGTTCTTC.

The CDR3 DNA sequence: TGTGCCAGCAGCTTAATGAGCGGGAGAGAAGAGACCCAGTACTTC. It is translated as CASSLMSGREETQYF. The chain combines TRBV5-5 with TRBJ2-5, with 8 positions matching TRBD2. The CDR3 covers 15 residues. V lost 2 bases, J lost 3 bases, and 6 bases stayed unmatched. CDR1 is SGHKS, CDR2 YYEKEE, per germline (reference sequence).